The 8 T cell receptor beta chains below all came from one sample that was sequenced in a study of cytomegalovirus exposure and HLA in healthy donors. PCR was performed using 60 Vbeta and 13 Jbeta primers. TCRdb's table, derived via immunoSEQ multiplex PCR, lists solely in-frame clones and lacks some. The sample has about 160,000 clones; about four fifths are singletons. The material sequenced was PBMCs. These receptors were collected from a male donor in good health and CMV-seropositive.

The chain carries TRBV29-1 and TRBJ1-5, with TRBD1 identical over 9 bases. The V and J ends lost 3 bases and 4 bases, in that order; junction bases with no gene match: 1. This CDR3 has 13 residues. Looked up from germline, CDR1 is SQVTM and CDR2 is ANQGSEA. The CDR3, as DNA: TGCAGCGTTGAGGGGACAGGGAATCAGCCCCAGCATTTT. Amino acid sequence: CSVEGTGNQPQHF. Full variable domain (outside the CDR3, taken from reference TRBV29-1 and TRBJ1-5): SAVISQKPSRDICQRGTSLTIQCQVDSQVTMMFWYRQQPGQSLTLIATANQGSEATYESGFVIDKFPISRPNLTFSTLTVSNMSPEDSSIYLCSVEGTGNQPQHFGDGTRLSIL.

The rearrangement joins TRBV5-1 to TRBJ2-2; TRBD2 aligns across 8 bases. CDR3 length equals 19 residues. The V segment lost 4 bases and the J segment 6 bases; nucleotides outside the gene matches: 20. CDR1 is SGHRS and CDR2 is YFSETQ in the germline V gene. The chain's CDR3 is CASSQKFGGGTSAAGELFF. In DNA, the CDR3 is TGCGCCAGCAGCCAGAAATTCGGGGGCGGGACTAGTGCTGCCGGGGAGCTGTTTTTT.

A remark on this clone: A read error may produce the germline difference seen at one junction end. V gene TRBV6-6 combines with J gene TRBJ2-6; weak D call: TRBD1 (5 bases). CDR3 length: 16 residues. Germline values: CDR1 MNHNY, CDR2 SVGAGI (reference sequence). This CDR3 is CASRDLRSSGANGLTF. CDR3 nucleotides: TGTGCCAGCAGGGACCTCAGGAGCTCTGGGGCCAACGGCCTGACTTTC.

The chain uses TRBV27 and TRBJ2-1; TRBD2 matches 11 bases. Germline lookup yields CDR1 MNHEY and CDR2 SMNVEV (reference sequence). J gave up 9 bases and V 7 bases, and 8 bases lay outside the gene matches. The CDR3 is 14 amino acids. The CDR3 spells CASTTSGIRAEQFF. The CDR3 nucleotides are TGTGCCAGCACGACTAGCGGGATCAGGGCTGAGCAGTTCTTC.

The genes are TRBV2 and TRBJ2-7; the match to TRBD2 covers 11 bases. The ends lost 7 bases at V and 3 bases at J; junction bases unmatched: 5. The CDR3 runs to 14 residues. The germline V gene has CDR1 SNHLY and CDR2 FYNNEI. CDR3 DNA: TGTGCCAGCACTACTAGCGGGGGAGTCTACGAGCAGTACTTC. This encodes CASTTSGGVYEQYF. The complete variable domain, with remaining parts taken from reference TRBV2 and TRBJ2-7, reads EPEVTQTPSHQVTQMGQEVILRCVPISNHLYFYWYRQILGQKVEFLVSFYNNEISEKSEIFDDQFSVERPDGSNFTLKIRSTKLEDSAMYFCASTTSGGVYEQYFGPGTRLTVT.

The table lists this clone with a count of one. The V call is TRBV21-1, the J call TRBJ2-4; no DNA check was done on the table's D call, TRBD2. TRBV21-1 is classified as a pseudogene. The CDR3 covers 16 residues. Here the CDR3 reads CASSKAPGGSKNIQYF. In DNA, the CDR3 is TGTGCCAGCAGCAAAGCGCCCGGGGGATCCAAAAACATTCAGTACTTC.

The V call is TRBV4-3, the J call TRBJ1-1, with TRBD1 as a possible D gene (6 bases). Trimming took off 3 bases at V and 10 bases at J, with 15 bases between the two ends. Per germline, CDR1 LGHNA and CDR2 YSLEER. The CDR3 runs 13 residues. The DNA of the CDR3 is TGCGCCAGCAGCCAGACCTCGGGACAATCAGCTTTCTTT. Its protein is CASSQTSGQSAFF.

V is TRBV6-6 and J is TRBJ1-5, with 8 nucleotides matching TRBD1. This CDR3 has 12 residues. Germline V lookup: CDR1 MNHNY, CDR2 SVGAGI (reference sequence). Unmatched junction bases numbered 7, after V lost 6 bases and J lost 12 bases. This chain's CDR3 is CASRPGQGLQHF. CDR3 DNA: TGTGCCAGCAGACCAGGACAGGGACTCCAGCATTTT.